The 13 T cell receptor beta chains listed next were all sequenced from one sample in a study of blood T cell repertoires in COVID-19. TCRdb's copy holds only in-frame clones and misses some; the assay was immunoSEQ multiplex PCR. The sample holds a few hundred thousand clones, around 87% seen once. The source material was peripheral blood. The origin of the receptors is a woman between 25 and 40 years old with COVID-19, enrolled during active disease.

The chain links TRBV11-2 to TRBJ1-2; TRBD1 aligns across 8 bases. Trimming at V came to 5 bases and at J to 8 bases, leaving 7 bases not matched to a gene. The CDR3 loop spans 13 amino acids. Germline CDR1 reads SGHAT; CDR2 reads FQNNGV. The CDR3 protein is CASSATGAGGYTF. In DNA form, the CDR3 reads TGTGCCAGCAGCGCGACAGGGGCGGGGGGCTACACCTTC.

A remark on this clone: Additional DNA sequences in this sample encode the identical CDR3. The J gene is TRBJ1-1, the V gene TRBV9; D not resolved. The CDR3 has 14 amino acids. CDR1 is SGDLS and CDR2 is YYNGEE in the germline V gene. Deletions cut 3 bases from V and 1 base from J, with 10 bases between. CDR3 coding DNA: TGTGCCAGCAGCGCGGGTCTTACGAACACTGAAGCTTTCTTT. Translated: CASSAGLTNTEAFF.

As to this clone: Other DNA sequences within the sample encode an identical CDR3. The chain carries TRBV3-1 (or the pseudogene TRBV3-2) and TRBJ2-3, with D hard to call. This CDR3 spans 12 amino acids. V gave up 4 bases and J gave up 2 bases, with 4 bases separating them. Germline loops: CDR1 LGHDT, CDR2 YNNKEL (reference sequence). The CDR3 here is CASSPNTDTQYF. Written as DNA, the CDR3 is TGTGCCAGCAGCCCCAACACAGATACGCAGTATTTT.

The sample holds one count of this clone. The V and J genes are TRBV7-9 and TRBJ2-7; D might be TRBD1 (6 bases). Germline CDR1 SEHNR, CDR2 FQNEAQ (reference sequence). The ends were cut back, 5 bases at V and 0 bases at J, with 14 bases in the middle. The CDR3 contains 15 residues. The CDR3 DNA sequence: TGTGCCAGCAGCAGAGACAGGTCCTTCTCCTACGAGCAGTACTTC. Residues: CASSRDRSFSYEQYF.

The V call is TRBV11-2, the J call TRBJ2-2; 7 positions match TRBD2. The CDR3 length is 12 residues. Germline V gene data show CDR1 as SGHAT and CDR2 as FQNNGV. The chain's CDR3 is CVGRREFGELFF. Here the CDR3 DNA reads TGTGTCGGGCGGCGGGAGTTCGGGGAGCTGTTTTTT.

This clone appeared a few times. The chain combines TRBV19 with TRBJ1-1, with 7 bases that match TRBD1. The CDR3 loop spans 13 amino acids. Germline values: CDR1 LNHDA, CDR2 SQIVND (reference sequence). The V segment lost 4 bases and the J segment 7 bases; nucleotides outside the gene matches: 6. DNA of the CDR3: TGTGCCAGTAGTACTACGCGGGACAGTGAAGCTTTCTTT. The encoded protein is CASSTTRDSEAFF.

J is TRBJ2-5 and V is TRBV6-6; D is unresolved. V gave up 9 bases and J gave up 4 bases, with 12 bases separating them. The CDR3 is 12 amino acids. Germline V gives CDR1 MNHNY, CDR2 SVGAGI (reference sequence). This CDR3 is CASAPRGETQYF. The CDR3 DNA is TGTGCCAGTGCCCCTAGAGGAGAGACCCAGTACTTC.

This rearrangement joins TRBV5-6 to TRBJ1-2; perhaps TRBD1 as D (5 bases). The ends were cut back, 6 bases at V and 8 bases at J, with 14 bases in the middle. The CDR3 runs 12 residues. Germline V gives CDR1 SGHDT, CDR2 YYEEEE. The DNA of the CDR3 is TGTGCCAGCACCCTAGGGGTTCTGGGCTACACCTTC. Translation gives CASTLGVLGYTF.

The J gene is TRBJ1-5, the V gene TRBV6-5; unclear D gene. The CDR3 is 13 amino acids. Trimming cost V 2 bases and J 6 bases, with 8 bases left between them. Germline loops: CDR1 MNHEY, CDR2 SVGAGI. CDR3 sequence: CASSYDTGQPQHF. The CDR3 nucleotides read TGTGCCAGCAGTTACGACACTGGTCAGCCCCAGCATTTT.

V usage is TRBV5-6 and J usage is TRBJ1-1; D may be TRBD1 (6 bases). The ends were cut back, 1 base at V and 4 bases at J, with 11 bases in the middle. CDR1 and CDR2 (germline): SGHDT, YYEEEE. The CDR3 sequence is 14 residues long. CDR3 residues: CASSLTGLTTEAFF. The CDR3 DNA is TGTGCCAGCAGCTTGACAGGGCTTACCACTGAAGCTTTCTTT.

The chain is built from TRBV24-1 and TRBJ2-1; the match to TRBD2 covers 14 bases. The CDR3 has 16 amino acids. CDR1 is KGHDR, CDR2 SFDVKD, per germline. The ends lost 3 bases at V and 10 bases at J; junction bases unmatched: 7. CDR3 sequence (DNA): TGTGCCACCAGTGATCCGGGACTAGCGGGAGTAAAAGAGCAGTTCTTC. Residues: CATSDPGLAGVKEQFF.

The chain couples TRBV6-5 to TRBJ1-3; tentatively, D is TRBD1 (6 bases). Looked up from germline, CDR1 is MNHEY and CDR2 is SVGAGI. The V gene lost 5 bases and the J gene lost 2 bases, with 10 bases spanning the gap. The CDR3 loop spans 14 amino acids. CDR3 in DNA: TGTGCCAGCAGTACAGGGTTTACTGGAAACACCATATATTTT. Translation: CASSTGFTGNTIYF.

The chain links TRBV2 to TRBJ1-6, with D uncertain. Germline V gives CDR1 SNHLY, CDR2 FYNNEI. The CDR3 runs 16 residues. V shed 0 bases and J shed 0 bases, with 6 bases lying between them. CDR3 in DNA: TGTGCCAGCAGTGAAGCCGCGAGCTCCTATAATTCACCCCTCCACTTT. It translates to CASSEAASSYNSPLHF. Complete variable domain (other parts from reference TRBV2 and TRBJ1-6): EPEVTQTPSHQVTQMGQEVILRCVPISNHLYFYWYRQILGQKVEFLVSFYNNEISEKSEIFDDQFSVERPDGSNFTLKIRSTKLEDSAMYFCASSEAASSYNSPLHFGNGTRLTVT.